Below, 5 T cell receptor beta chains from the same sample are listed, as sequenced in a study of blood T cell repertoires in COVID-19. Repertoires were generated with immunoSEQ multiplex PCR, while TCRdb's copy carries only in-frame clones and drops some. The data show about 400,000 clones, roughly 87% seen once. The sequenced sample was PBMCs or T cells enriched from blood (not recorded which). The receptors derive from a woman aged 25 to 39 who had recovered from COVID-19.

A single count supports this clone. The rearrangement uses TRBV2 and TRBJ1-5; the D gene is possibly TRBD1 (6 bases). The CDR3 is made up of 14 amino acids. Germline V gene sequence: CDR1 SNHLY, CDR2 FYNNEI. V lost 3 bases and J 5 bases, leaving 11 bases between the germline ends. CDR3 DNA sequence: TGTGCCAGCAGTGACACAGGGAGATATCAGCCCCAGCATTTT. Translation: CASSDTGRYQPQHF.

The chain links TRBV5-4 to TRBJ1-1; the match to TRBD1 covers 7 bases. The CDR3 has 14 residues. CDR1 and CDR2 (germline): SGHNT, YYREEE (reference sequence). J was trimmed by 5 bases and V by 3 bases; bases with no gene match: 7. CDR3 in amino acids: CASSSNRGQTEAFF. The CDR3 nucleotides are TGTGCCAGCAGCTCCAACAGGGGACAAACTGAAGCTTTCTTT.

The rearrangement uses TRBV7-6 and TRBJ2-7; D unresolved. The CDR3 consists of 14 residues. The germline V gene encodes CDR1 SGHVS and CDR2 FNYEAQ. The V end lost 2 bases, the J end lost 5 bases, and 13 bases lay between the germline ends. CDR3 amino acids: CASSLTLGNNEQYF. CDR3 nucleotides: TGTGCCAGCAGCTTAACCCTAGGTAACAACGAGCAGTACTTC.

The chain links TRBV5-5 to TRBJ1-1, with TRBD1 matching 12 bases. V was pared by 3 bases and J by 11 bases, with 14 bases of the junction left unmatched. This CDR3 contains 16 residues. The V gene's germline CDR1 is SGHKS and CDR2 YYEKEE (reference sequence). The CDR3 DNA sequence: TGTGCCAGCAGCTCGGGACAGGGGGCGACCGTCCTGAGGGCTTTCTTT. This sequence encodes CASSSGQGATVLRAFF.

The gene calls are TRBV28 and TRBJ1-2, with 7 nucleotides matching TRBD1. V dropped 6 bases and J dropped 8; count of bases not matched to a gene: 9. The germline gives CDR1 MDHEN, CDR2 SYDVKM. CDR3 size: 13 residues. The CDR3, as DNA: TGTGCCAGCAGCTCCCCGGACAGGAGGGGCTACACCTTC. Translated: CASSSPDRRGYTF.